Listed below are T cell receptor beta chains from one sample, sequenced in a study of T cells in Graves' hyperthyroidism and ophthalmopathy. TCRdb ran MiXCR on the multiplex PCR reads and lists one entry per CDR3 protein. The repertoire holds roughly 700,000 distinct CDR3 sequences, with 14% as singletons. The sequenced sample consisted of blood. The receptor set was obtained from a woman younger than 35 with Graves' hyperthyroidism. Each CDR3 is given with its conserved first and last residue.

V gene	J gene	CDR3 length	CDR3 protein
TRBV3-1	TRBJ2-6	15	CASSQEGLGANVLTF
TRBV19	TRBJ2-1	14	CASSRDRGRDEQFF
TRBV5-1	TRBJ2-5	13	CASSFQYQETQYF
TRBV4-2	TRBJ2-4	16	CASSQVTSGIKNIQYF
TRBV7-9	TRBJ2-1	16	CASSQEPSGFYNEQFF
TRBV20-1	TRBJ1-1	15	CSARVSQGLNTEAFF
TRBV6-5	TRBJ1-2	13	CASSYLGPGGYTF
TRBV10-3	TRBJ2-7	12	CAIMGVMGEQYF
TRBV20-1	TRBJ2-3	12	CSASGPADTQYF
TRBV7-9	TRBJ1-2	15	CASSSTPTEFYGYTF
TRBV30	TRBJ1-3	15	CAWSVMLYSGNTIYF
TRBV30	TRBJ2-2	15	CAWSPGQKNTGELFF
TRBV6-9	TRBJ2-3	14	CASSYESSTDTQYF
TRBV24-1	TRBJ1-5	14	CATSSGGENQPQHF
TRBV28	TRBJ1-6	17	CASLSSGFGSYNSPLHF
TRBV24-1	TRBJ2-2	15	CATSSQGTNTGELFF
TRBV20-1	TRBJ2-6	14	CSAVTGAGANVLTF
TRBV6-1	TRBJ2-1	16	CASSVGEVGGYNEQFF
TRBV19	TRBJ2-7	14	CASSPSDWAYEQYF
TRBV5-1	TRBJ1-2	14	CASSPTWFVTGYTF
TRBV28	TRBJ2-7	15	CASSLAGQGVNEQYF
TRBV20-1	TRBJ2-7	12	CSAHRISDEQYF
TRBV20-1	TRBJ2-1	17	CSARERGDSRGHNEQFF
TRBV4-1	TRBJ2-4	18	CASSPGLAGGIAKNIQYF
TRBV6-1	TRBJ2-7	15	CASSYRGRISYEQYF
TRBV5-1	TRBJ2-1	14	CASRMSGLHNEQFF
TRBV18	TRBJ2-5	15	CASSALQGADETQYF
TRBV6-5	TRBJ1-1	16	CASSYSSRGTRPEAFF
TRBV9	TRBJ2-1	14	CASSATSLYNEQFF
TRBV5-1	TRBJ2-2	16	CASSFIIAANTGELFF
TRBV12-3/TRBV12-4	TRBJ1-2	12	CASSFGLSGYTF